This T cell receptor (beta chain) was sequenced during a study of CD8 T cells in Susac syndrome. Findings of the study overall: The authors acknowledged that the study's TCR sequencing and HLA analysis involved relatively few individuals.

As concerns this clonotype: Antigen unknown.

Random hexamers served to reverse transcribe roughly 0.45 to 1 ug RNA. TCRdb passed the immunoSEQ multiplex PCR reads through MiXCR, listing each CDR3 protein once. Of about 150,000 distinct CDR3 sequences listed, roughly 96% are singletons. V lost 1 base and J 7 bases, leaving 14 bases between the germline ends. The V gene's germline CDR1 is SEHNR and CDR2 FQNEAQ (reference sequence). The CDR3 length is 16 residues. The clonotype was recovered from a human donor with multiple sclerosis. The material sequenced was CD8+ T cells from PBMCs. V usage is TRBV7-9 and J usage is TRBJ2-6, with a possible D match to TRBD1 (6 bases). The CDR3 DNA reads TGTGCCAGCAGCTTAGAGAGAAACAGGGAAGCCAACGTCCTGACTTTC. This gives the protein CASSLERNREANVLTF.